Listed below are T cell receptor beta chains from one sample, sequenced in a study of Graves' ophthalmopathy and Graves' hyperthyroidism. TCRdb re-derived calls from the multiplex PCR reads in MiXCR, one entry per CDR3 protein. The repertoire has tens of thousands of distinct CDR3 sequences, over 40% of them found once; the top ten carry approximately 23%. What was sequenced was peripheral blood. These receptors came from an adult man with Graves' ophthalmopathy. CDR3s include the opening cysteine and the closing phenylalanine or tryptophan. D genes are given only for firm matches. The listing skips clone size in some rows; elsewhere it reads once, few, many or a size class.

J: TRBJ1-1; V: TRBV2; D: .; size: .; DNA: TGTGCCAGCAGCCAAGGCTCGTCGAAGACTGAAGCTTTCTTT; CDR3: CASSQGSSKTEAFF
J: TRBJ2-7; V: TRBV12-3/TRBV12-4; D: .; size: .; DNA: TGTGCCAGCACCCTCTTCCAGCCGTCCTACGAGCAGTACTTC; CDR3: CASTLFQPSYEQYF
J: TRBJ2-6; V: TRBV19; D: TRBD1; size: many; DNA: TGTGCCAGTTCGACTTACCGGGACAGGGGGAGCTCTGGGGCCAACGTCCTGACTTTC; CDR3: CASSTYRDRGSSGANVLTF
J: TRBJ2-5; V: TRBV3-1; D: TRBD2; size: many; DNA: TGTGCCAGCAGCCAAGGCAAGCGGGGGGAGCTGGAGACCCAGTACTTC; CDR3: CASSQGKRGELETQYF
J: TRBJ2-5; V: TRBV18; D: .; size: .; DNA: TGTGCCAGCTCACCTTCCAAAGAAGAGACCCAGTACTTC; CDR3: CASSPSKEETQYF
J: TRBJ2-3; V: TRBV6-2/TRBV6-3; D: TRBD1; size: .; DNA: TGTGCCAGCAGTGGGACAGGGAGCACAGATACGCAGTATTTT; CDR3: CASSGTGSTDTQYF
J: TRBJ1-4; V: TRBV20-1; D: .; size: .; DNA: .; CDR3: CSARVNTEAFFGQGDASNEKLFF
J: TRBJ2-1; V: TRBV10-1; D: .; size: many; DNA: TGCGCCAGCAGTGAGAACCCCGGGGCCAATGAGCAGTTCTTC; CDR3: CASSENPGANEQFF
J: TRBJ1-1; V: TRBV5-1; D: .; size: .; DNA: TGCGCCAGCAGCTTGGCGCTGGGGGTGAACACTGAAGCTTTCTTT; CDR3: CASSLALGVNTEAFF
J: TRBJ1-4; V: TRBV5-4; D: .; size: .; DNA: TGTGCCAGCAGCGGGGCAAGAGGCTCAGCTAATGAAAAACTGTTTTTT; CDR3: CASSGARGSANEKLFF
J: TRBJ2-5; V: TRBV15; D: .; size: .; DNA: TGTGCCACCAGCAGAGATGGGGTGGCGGGCGACGAGACCCAGTACTTC; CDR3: CATSRDGVAGDETQYF
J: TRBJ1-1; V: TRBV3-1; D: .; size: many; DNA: TGTGCCAGCAGCCAAACAGGGATCGTTGAAGCTTTCTTT; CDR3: CASSQTGIVEAFF
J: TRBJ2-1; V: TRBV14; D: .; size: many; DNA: TGTGCCAGCAGCCCCGCTCTCAATGAGCAGTTCTTC; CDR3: CASSPALNEQFF
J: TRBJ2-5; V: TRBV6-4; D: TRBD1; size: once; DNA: TGTGCCAGCAGACAGGGGGTACCCCAAGAGACCCAGTACTTC; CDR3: CASRQGVPQETQYF
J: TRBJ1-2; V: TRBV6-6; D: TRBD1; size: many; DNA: TGTGCCAGCCACGGATCAGACAGGGCCGGTGGCTACACCTTC; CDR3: CASHGSDRAGGYTF
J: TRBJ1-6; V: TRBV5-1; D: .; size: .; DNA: TGCGCCAGCAGCTTGCAGGGCGGCAATTCACCCCTCCACTTT; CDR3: CASSLQGGNSPLHF
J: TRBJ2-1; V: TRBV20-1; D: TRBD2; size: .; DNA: TGCAGTGCTAGAGATTCGGGACTATACAATGAGCAGTTCTTC; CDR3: CSARDSGLYNEQFF
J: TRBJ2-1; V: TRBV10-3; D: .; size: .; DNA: TGTGCCATCAGTGAGCCTGTCGATGAGCAGTTCTTC; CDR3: CAISEPVDEQFF
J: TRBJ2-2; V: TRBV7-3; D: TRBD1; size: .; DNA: TGTGCCAGCAGCTTAAAGCAGGGGGCGACCGGGGAGCTGTTTTTT; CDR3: CASSLKQGATGELFF
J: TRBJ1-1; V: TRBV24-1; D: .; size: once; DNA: TGTGCCACCAGCAGCTTGGACGCCACTGAAGCTTTCTTT; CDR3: CATSSLDATEAFF
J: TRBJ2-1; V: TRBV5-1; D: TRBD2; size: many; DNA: TGCGCCAGCAGCAAGACTAGCGGGGGGGCGGGTGAGCAGTTCTTC; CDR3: CASSKTSGGAGEQFF
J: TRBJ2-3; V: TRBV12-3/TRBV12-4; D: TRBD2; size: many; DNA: TGTGCCTGGGGACTAGCGGGGGACGCTAATACGCAGTATTTT; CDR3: CAWGLAGDANTQYF
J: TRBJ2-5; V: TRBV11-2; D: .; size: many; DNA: TGTGCCAGCAGCTTAGTGGCAGGGAATAGAGAGACCCAGTACTTC; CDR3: CASSLVAGNRETQYF
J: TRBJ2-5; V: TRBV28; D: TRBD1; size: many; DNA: TGTGCCAGCAGTCCATTGACAGGGAGATTGGAGACCCAGTACTTC; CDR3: CASSPLTGRLETQYF
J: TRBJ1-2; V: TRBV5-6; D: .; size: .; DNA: TGTGCCAGCAGCGGAGGAGGGGATGGGGTTCATGGCTACACCTTC; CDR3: CASSGGGDGVHGYTF
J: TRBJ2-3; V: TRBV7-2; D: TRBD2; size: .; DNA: TGTGCCAGCAGCCATACTAGCGGGGGGCGTACAGATACGCAGTATTTT; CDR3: CASSHTSGGRTDTQYF
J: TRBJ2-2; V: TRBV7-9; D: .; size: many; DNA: TGTGCCAGCAGGCAGAAAACGAACACCGGGGAGCTGTTTTTT; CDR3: CASRQKTNTGELFF
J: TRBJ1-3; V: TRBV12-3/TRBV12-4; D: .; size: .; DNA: TGTGCCAGCAGCCGGACAGCCTCTGGAAACACCATATATTTT; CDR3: CASSRTASGNTIYF
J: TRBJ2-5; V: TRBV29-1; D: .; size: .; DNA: TGCAGCGTTGACATGGCAGGAGGGGGTTTTTTAAGAGTGAAGACCCAGTACTTC; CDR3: CSVDMAGGGFLRVKTQYF
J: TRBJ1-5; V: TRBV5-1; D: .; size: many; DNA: TGCGCCAGCAGCTTAGGCACCAATCAGCCCCAGCATTTT; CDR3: CASSLGTNQPQHF
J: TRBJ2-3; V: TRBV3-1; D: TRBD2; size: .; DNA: TGTGCCAGCAGCCCTACCCGCGGGACGGCGGGGGGACGAGATACGCAGTATTTT; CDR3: CASSPTRGTAGGRDTQYF
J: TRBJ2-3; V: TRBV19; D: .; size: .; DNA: TGTGCCAGTAGGTCGGACACAGATACGCAGTATTTT; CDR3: CASRSDTDTQYF
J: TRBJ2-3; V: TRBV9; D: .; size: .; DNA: TGTGCCAGCAGCGTAGGTCCAGGCGCCCCAGAAGATACGCAGTATTTT; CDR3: CASSVGPGAPEDTQYF
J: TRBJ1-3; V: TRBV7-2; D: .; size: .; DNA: TGTGCCAGCAGCCCAACTATCGGGGGACAAGGAGGAAACACCATATATTTT; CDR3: CASSPTIGGQGGNTIYF
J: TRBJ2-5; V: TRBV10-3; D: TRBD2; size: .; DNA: TGTGCCATCAGAGATAGCGGGAGATTAGAAGAGACCCAGTACTTC; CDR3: CAIRDSGRLEETQYF
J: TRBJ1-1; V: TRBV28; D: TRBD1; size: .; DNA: TGTGCCAGCAGTTTACTAGCGGGACAGGGCACTGAAGCTTTCTTT; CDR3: CASSLLAGQGTEAFF